This T cell receptor (beta chain) was retrieved from a study of PD-1 blockade in classical Hodgkin lymphoma. Whole-study findings and limits: Prior therapy or disease activity may underlie the repertoire differences, whose causes remain undefined. According to reports, newly diagnosed patients had lower baseline TCR diversity than healthy donors, and relapsed/refractory patients had lower baseline TCR diversity still.

Trimming pared 1 base from V and 2 bases from J, leaving 13 bases between. Per germline, CDR1 SGHAT and CDR2 FQNNGV. The CDR3 runs 16 residues. Profiled with immunoSEQ multiplex PCR; TCRdb holds only in-frame clones, not every one. The sample lists about 5,000 clones; less than 90% were seen once. Time point defined: newly diagnosed, previously untreated cHL patient sample. From thawed PBMCs, CD8+ T cells were isolated by magnetic negative selection. For comparison, PBMCs from newly diagnosed, untreated classical Hodgkin lymphoma were used. Concerning this clone itself: Its antigen remains unidentified.

Specimen: CD8+ T cells from blood. The clonotype comes from a human donor with classical Hodgkin lymphoma. The V gene is TRBV11-2, the J gene TRBJ2-3, with a possible D match to TRBD2 (6 bases). The CDR3 spells CASSLAVSGHTDTQYF. The CDR3 DNA is TGTGCCAGCAGCTTAGCGGTTAGCGGCCACACAGATACGCAGTATTTT.